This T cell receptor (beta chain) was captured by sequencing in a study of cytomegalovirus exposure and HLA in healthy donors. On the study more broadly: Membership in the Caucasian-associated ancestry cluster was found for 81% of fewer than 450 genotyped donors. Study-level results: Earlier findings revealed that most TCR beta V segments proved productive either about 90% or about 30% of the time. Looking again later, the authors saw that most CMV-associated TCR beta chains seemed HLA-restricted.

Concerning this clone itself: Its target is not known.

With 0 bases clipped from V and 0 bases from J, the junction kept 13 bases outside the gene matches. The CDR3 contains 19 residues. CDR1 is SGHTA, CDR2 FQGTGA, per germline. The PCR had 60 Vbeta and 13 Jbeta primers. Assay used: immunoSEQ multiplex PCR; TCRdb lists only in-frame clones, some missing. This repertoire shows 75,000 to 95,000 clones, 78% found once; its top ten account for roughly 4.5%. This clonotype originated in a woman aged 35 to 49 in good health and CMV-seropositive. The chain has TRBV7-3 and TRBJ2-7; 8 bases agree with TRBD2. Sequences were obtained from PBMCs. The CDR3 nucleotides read TGTGCCAGCAGCTTAACACCAACACGACTAGCGCATTCCTCCTACGAGCAGTACTTC. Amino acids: CASSLTPTRLAHSSYEQYF.